Below are 11 T cell receptor beta chains sequenced from a single sample in a study of T-cell reconstitution after alpha-beta-depleted transplantation in children. Library preparation (for TCRbeta) was performed with unique molecular identifiers. Via MiXCR, TCRdb re-called the PCR reads, giving one row per CDR3 protein. The sample contains 300,000 to 400,000 distinct CDR3 sequences, 15% to 20% of which appear only once. The source was PBMCs, mostly from graft donor cells, collected 360 days after TCRalphabeta/CD19-depleted stem cell transplant. The receptors come from a male patient aged 2-10 years who had a stem cell transplant for acute lymphoblastic leukemia, so the T cells may come from the graft donor.

The chain carries TRBV20-1 and TRBJ2-2; 12 bases agree with TRBD2. V lost 6 bases, J lost 4 bases, and 3 bases stayed unmatched. This CDR3 is built from 14 residues. The germline gives CDR1 DFQATT, CDR2 SNEGSKA (reference sequence). As DNA, the CDR3 is TGCAGTGCCCTAGCGGGAGGGTTCACCGGGGAGCTGTTTTTT. The encoded protein is CSALAGGFTGELFF.

This clonotype was detected many times. V and J are TRBV28 and TRBJ2-1; 7 bases fit TRBD1. This CDR3 is built from 14 residues. Germline V lookup: CDR1 MDHEN, CDR2 SYDVKM. V was pared by 8 bases and J by 0 bases, with 4 bases of the junction left unmatched. The CDR3 sequence: CASDRASSYNEQFF. DNA of the CDR3: TGTGCCAGCGACAGGGCGAGCTCCTACAATGAGCAGTTCTTC.

V usage is TRBV20-1 and J usage is TRBJ2-4; no clear D gene. Trimming took 5 bases from V and 7 from J, leaving 15 bases between them. Germline V gives CDR1 DFQATT, CDR2 SNEGSKA (reference sequence). CDR3 length: 13 amino acids. The CDR3 DNA follows: TGCAGTGCTGTGCGTGTGAGATGGAACATTCAGTACTTC. Amino acids: CSAVRVRWNIQYF.

This clonotype was picked up many times. The rearrangement links TRBV5-6 to TRBJ2-1; D uncertain. The germline V and J ends were trimmed by 1 base and 7 bases, with 21 bases remaining between them. Looked up from germline, CDR1 is SGHDT and CDR2 is YYEEEE. The CDR3 is made up of 17 amino acids. The CDR3 sequence: CASSLRGLPPKRNEQFF. As DNA, the CDR3 is TGTGCCAGCAGCTTGCGCGGTCTCCCCCCCAAGAGGAATGAGCAGTTCTTC.

This rearrangement joins TRBV3-1 to TRBJ2-7, with 8 positions matching TRBD1. CDR1 and CDR2 from the germline V gene are LGHDT and YNNKEL (reference sequence). The CDR3 covers 20 residues. The V gene end was trimmed by 2 bases and the J gene end by 4 bases; junction bases not matched to a gene: 22. CDR3 sequence: CASSQQGALAAGAHPYEQYF. The CDR3 bases are TGTGCCAGCAGCCAACAGGGGGCGCTTGCTGCTGGAGCTCACCCATACGAGCAGTACTTC.

This clonotype showed up many times. This chain connects TRBV4-3 to TRBJ2-3, with 9 bases identical to TRBD2. CDR3 length: 19 amino acids. V lost 7 bases and J lost 0; bases outside the gene matches: 17. CDR1 is LGHNA and CDR2 is YSLEER in the germline V gene. CDR3 DNA: TGCGCCAGCAAAAGCGGGAGGACTGGCGTATTAGGAAGCACAGATACGCAGTATTTT. The encoded protein is CASKSGRTGVLGSTDTQYF.

This clonotype showed up just a few times. The J gene is TRBJ2-7, the V gene TRBV4-1; 13 nucleotides match TRBD2. The germline CDR1 and CDR2 sequences are MGHRA and YSYEKL. The trim removed 1 base at V and 1 base at J, leaving 1 base unmatched. This CDR3 comprises 16 residues. The CDR3 nucleotides are TGCGCCAGCAGCCAAGGGGGACTAGCGGGGTCCTACGAGCAGTACTTC. Protein sequence: CASSQGGLAGSYEQYF.

This clonotype was picked up a small number of times. The chain employs TRBV12-3 or TRBV12-4 and TRBJ2-1; D not resolved. The length of the CDR3 is 11 residues. The V end lost 3 bases, the J end lost 9 bases, and 6 bases lay between the germline ends. The CDR3 DNA sequence: TGTGCCAGCAGTTTTTTCTTTGAGCAGTTCTTC. This sequence encodes CASSFFFEQFF.

The chain is built from TRBV12-3 or TRBV12-4 and TRBJ2-1, with D possibly being TRBD2 (6 bases). The CDR3 runs 15 residues. Trimming removed 6 bases from V and 4 bases from J, with 16 bases in between. CDR3 nucleotides: TGTGCCAGCAGCCTCCGGGACTTATCATACAATGAGCAGTTCTTC. Protein sequence: CASSLRDLSYNEQFF.

This chain links TRBV3-1 with TRBJ2-3; D remains unclear. V gave up 0 bases and J gave up 4 bases, with 8 bases separating them. CDR3 size: 14 residues. Germline V gene lookup returns CDR1 LGHDT and CDR2 YNNKEL (reference sequence). CDR3 sequence reads: CASSQDPPSDTQYF. CDR3 sequence (DNA): TGTGCCAGCAGCCAAGATCCGCCTTCAGATACGCAGTATTTT.

This clonotype was seen only a few times. J is TRBJ2-1 and V is TRBV12-3 or TRBV12-4; 8 nucleotides match TRBD2. The CDR3 length is 15 residues. V lost 3 bases and J lost 2; bases outside the gene matches: 3. CDR3 protein: CASSFPAGAYNEQFF. Written as DNA, the CDR3 is TGTGCCAGCAGTTTTCCAGCGGGAGCCTACAATGAGCAGTTCTTC.